The source of this TCR beta chain is a study of beta chain features in type 1 diabetes. In all sorted populations, purity surpassed 98%. Every bit of the isolated RNA underwent reverse transcription, so sequencing read expressed TCRB transcripts. Naive, central memory and regulatory T cell samples averaged about 3.57 million immunoSEQ reads each. Measured with immunoSEQ multiplex PCR; TCRdb has only the in-frame clones, and not every one. The sample contains 310,000 or so clones, around 10% of which appear only once. With 5 bases clipped from V and 7 bases from J, the junction kept 7 bases outside the gene matches. This CDR3 spans 14 amino acids. The germline gives CDR1 SGHVS, CDR2 FNYEAQ.

The receptor's source is a woman between 25 and 40 years old in good health. The sequencing sample was made of naive CD4+ T cells from blood. The V call is TRBV7-6, the J call TRBJ2-7; 11 nucleotides align to TRBD1. The CDR3 region has the DNA TGTGCCAGCAGCCGGACAGGGGGCTTGGGGGAGCAGTACTTC. It translates to CASSRTGGLGEQYF.